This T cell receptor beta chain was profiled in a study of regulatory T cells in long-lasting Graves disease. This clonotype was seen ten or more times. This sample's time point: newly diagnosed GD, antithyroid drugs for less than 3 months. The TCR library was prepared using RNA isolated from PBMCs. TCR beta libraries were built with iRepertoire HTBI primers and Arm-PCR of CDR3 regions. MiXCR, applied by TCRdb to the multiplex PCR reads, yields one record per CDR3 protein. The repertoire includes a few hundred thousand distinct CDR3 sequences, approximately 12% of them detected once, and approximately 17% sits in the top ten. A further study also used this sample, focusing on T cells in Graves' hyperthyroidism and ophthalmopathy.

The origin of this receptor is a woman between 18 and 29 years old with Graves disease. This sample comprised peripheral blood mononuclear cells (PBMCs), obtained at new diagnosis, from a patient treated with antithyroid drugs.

CDR3 loop: CASSFLEGNEQFF. The CDR3 DNA reads as TGTGCCAGCAGCTTTCTAGAAGGGAATGAGCAGTTCTTC. The gene calls are TRBV7-9 and TRBJ2-1, with D uncertain. The CDR3 extends over 13 amino acids. Trimming stripped 3 bases from V and 7 bases from J, with 10 bases between. Germline-derived CDR1 and CDR2 are SEHNR and FQNEAQ (reference sequence).